Shown below are 28 T cell receptor beta chains from a single sample sequenced in a study. TCRdb recomputed calls from the RT-PCR reads with MiXCR, one row per CDR3 protein. The sample includes about 700,000 distinct CDR3 sequences, about 14% seen only once; the top ten take 3.6%. The sequencing sample was made of memory CD4+ T cells from blood. These receptors were taken from a female donor in good health, serving as a healthy control.

This chain joins TRBV5-1 and TRBJ2-2; TRBD1 matches at 7 bases. CDR1 and CDR2 from the germline V gene are SGHRS and YFSETQ. J was trimmed by 0 bases and V by 4 bases; bases with no gene match: 3. CDR3 length: 15 amino acids. The CDR3 is CASSEGQPNTGELFF. In DNA form, the CDR3 reads TGCGCCAGCAGCGAGGGACAGCCGAACACCGGGGAGCTGTTTTTT.

This clonotype was picked up many times. The V call is TRBV4-2, the J call TRBJ1-3; D may be TRBD1 (5 bases). CDR1 and CDR2 from the germline V gene are LGHNA and YNFKEQ. The CDR3 is 15 residues long. Trimming cost V 8 bases and J 4 bases, with 18 bases left between them. CDR3 sequence: CASQGSEGLGNTIYF. In DNA form, the CDR3 reads TGTGCCAGCCAGGGCTCCGAGGGACTAGGAAACACCATATATTTT.

The rearrangement links TRBV7-2 to TRBJ1-5; D is unresolved. Germline CDR1 SGHTA, CDR2 FQGNSA. Trimming took off 6 bases at V and 6 bases at J, with 9 bases between the two ends. The CDR3 contains 12 residues. CDR3 in DNA: TGTGCCAGCAGGGGAGTAGGTCAGCCCCAGCATTTT. Its protein is CASRGVGQPQHF. Supplemented by reference TRBV7-2 and TRBJ1-5, the full variable domain reads GAGVSQSPSNKVTEKGKDVELRCDPISGHTALYWYRQSLGQGLEFLIYFQGNSAPDKSGLPSDRFSAERTGGSVSTLTIQRTQQEDSAVYLCASRGVGQPQHFGDGTRLSIL.

This clonotype appeared many times. The chain is built from TRBV10-3 and TRBJ1-1; possibly TRBD1 for D (5 bases). Germline V lookup: CDR1 ENHRY, CDR2 SYGVKD. The CDR3 is made up of 15 amino acids. The V end lost 6 bases, the J end lost 1 base, and 15 bases lay between the germline ends. The CDR3: CAISPGDGTNTEAFF. The DNA for the CDR3 is TGTGCCATCAGCCCGGGGGACGGGACGAACACTGAAGCTTTCTTT.

This clonotype was counted a few times. The V and J genes are TRBV18 and TRBJ1-2, with D possibly being TRBD1 (5 bases). The V gene's germline CDR1 is KGHSH and CDR2 LQKENI. Trimming shortened V by 1 base and J by 8 bases, and 11 bases separated the two germline ends. The CDR3 totals 13 residues. CDR3 DNA: TGTGCCAGCTCACCACAGCCAAGGGGAGGCTACACCTTC. Its protein product is CASSPQPRGGYTF.

In its sample, this clonotype was seen many times. The V and J genes are TRBV7-2 and TRBJ2-1; maybe TRBD2 (6 bases). In germline, CDR1 is SGHTA, CDR2 FQGNSA. The V end lost 3 bases, the J end lost 0 bases, and 12 bases lay between the germline ends. The CDR3 is 16 amino acids. The CDR3 DNA follows: TGTGCCAGCAGCTTTTCGGGAGCTAGCTCCTACAATGAGCAGTTCTTC. This translates into CASSFSGASSYNEQFF.

A word on this clonotype: This likely comes from a read error, as the CDR3 has no conserved phenylalanine or tryptophan at its end. The limits of the CDR3 on the DNA are not certain, so only TCRdb's listed CDR3 is given. V gene TRBV27 combines with J gene TRBJ1-2. The CDR3 comprises 14 residues, both ends counted. CDR1 is MNHEY, CDR2 SMNVEV, per germline (reference sequence). The CDR3 loop is CASSLMGSYNELHL.

This clonotype was recorded once. The chain employs TRBV7-8 and TRBJ2-7; possibly TRBD2 for D (5 bases). This CDR3 has 16 residues. Per the germline V gene, CDR1 is SGHVS and CDR2 is FQNEAQ. V was clipped by 0 bases and J by 4 bases, with 16 bases between them. CDR3 sequence: CASSLAAGLEGYEQYF. The CDR3 DNA is TGTGCCAGCAGCTTAGCGGCAGGACTTGAGGGATACGAGCAGTACTTC.

This clonotype has a handful of counts. V gene TRBV20-1 combines with J gene TRBJ1-3; D gene uncertain. Germline lookup yields CDR1 DFQATT and CDR2 SNEGSKA (reference sequence). This CDR3 has 14 amino acids. V lost 1 base, J lost 3 bases, and 10 bases lay in between. The CDR3 spells CSARVVVNGNTIYF. The CDR3 bases are TGCAGTGCTAGAGTGGTGGTAAATGGAAACACCATATATTTT.

This clonotype was counted many times. This chain uses TRBV5-1 with TRBJ2-5, with no clear D. Trimming shortened V by 4 bases and J by 3 bases, and 10 bases separated the two germline ends. The CDR3 spans 13 residues. The germline CDR1 and CDR2 sequences are SGHRS and YFSETQ. CDR3 loop: CASSPTVEETQYF. CDR3 in DNA: TGCGCCAGCAGCCCCACAGTGGAAGAGACCCAGTACTTC.

This clonotype was picked up a small number of times. The chain recombines TRBV9 with TRBJ2-2, with a weak D call TRBD2 (6 bases). This CDR3 region has 17 residues. CDR1 SGDLS and CDR2 YYNGEE come from the germline V gene. V was shortened by 4 bases and J by 2 bases, with 18 bases between the two germline ends. For the CDR3, the DNA is TGTGCCAGCAGCCTTACTACTAGCCCCGGTAACACCGGGGAGCTGTTTTTT. This translates into CASSLTTSPGNTGELFF.

In regard to this clonotype: One junction end disagrees with the germline gene, perhaps due to a read error. The V and J genes are TRBV7-7 and TRBJ2-2; 8 bases align to TRBD2. The V gene's germline CDR1 is SSHAT and CDR2 FNYEAQ (reference sequence). The CDR3 consists of 14 residues. CDR3 sequence (DNA): TGTGCTAGCAGCTTAGCGATAGCGGGAGGGGAGCTGTTTTTT. This gives the protein CASSLAIAGGELFF.

This clonotype was recorded at least ten times. The CDR3 DNA is TGTGCCAGCAGCTTGGAGCGGGAGAACACTGAAGCTTTCTTT. It specifies CASSLERENTEAFF. The genes are TRBV5-8 and TRBJ1-1; D remains ambiguous. The germline CDR1 and CDR2 sequences are SGHTS and YDEGEE. V lost 0 bases and J lost 1, with 7 bases in between. The CDR3 runs 14 residues.

The CDR3 spells CSANRYNEQFF. The CDR3 DNA reads as TGCAGTGCTAACCGCTACAATGAGCAGTTCTTC. This chain joins TRBV20-1 and TRBJ2-1; no clear D gene. Germline V gene lookup returns CDR1 DFQATT and CDR2 SNEGSKA (reference sequence). With 4 bases removed from V and 3 bases from J, the gap between germline ends came to 4 bases. This CDR3 has 11 residues.

The chain is built from TRBV5-1 and TRBJ1-3; D gene uncertain. Trimming removed 0 bases from V and 4 bases from J, with 8 bases in between. CDR3 length: 14 residues. Germline CDR1 SGHRS, CDR2 YFSETQ. CDR3 loop: CASSLDAGGNTIYF. The CDR3 DNA is TGCGCCAGCAGCTTGGATGCCGGAGGAAACACCATATATTTT.

This clonotype turned up a few times. The chain has TRBV18 and TRBJ1-5; TRBD1 aligns across 9 bases. V dropped 6 bases and J dropped 3; count of bases not matched to a gene: 12. There are 17 residues in the CDR3. Germline-derived CDR1 and CDR2 are KGHSH and LQKENI. The CDR3 reads CASSQTQGAGDNQPQHF. The DNA for the CDR3 is TGTGCCAGCTCGCAGACACAGGGGGCTGGTGACAATCAGCCCCAGCATTTT. Full variable domain (outside the CDR3, taken from reference TRBV18 and TRBJ1-5): NAGVMQNPRHLVRRRGQEARLRCSPMKGHSHVYWYRQLPEEGLKFMVYLQKENIIDESGMPKERFSAEFPKEGPSILRIQQVVRGDSAAYFCASSQTQGAGDNQPQHFGDGTRLSIL.

This clonotype came up many times. The chain joins TRBV24-1 to TRBJ2-3; D unclear. CDR1 is KGHDR and CDR2 is SFDVKD in the germline V gene. Trimming pared 7 bases from V and 0 bases from J, leaving 7 bases between. The CDR3 runs 13 residues. CDR3 in DNA: TGTGCCACCAGGTCTACTAGCACAGATACGCAGTATTTT. This encodes CATRSTSTDTQYF.

This clonotype has a count of ten or more. The V gene is TRBV10-3, the J gene TRBJ2-1; 15 nucleotides line up with TRBD2. V shed 6 bases, J shed 5 bases, and the junction held 5 bases outside the gene matches. Germline CDR1 ENHRY, CDR2 SYGVKD. The CDR3 spans 16 residues. CDR3: CAISPGTSGRNNEQFF. In DNA, the CDR3 is TGTGCCATCAGCCCCGGGACTAGCGGGAGGAACAATGAGCAGTTCTTC.

The table lists this clonotype with many counts. J is TRBJ1-5 and V is TRBV20-1, with D maybe TRBD1 (5 bases). The length of the CDR3 is 12 residues. Trimming left V 1 base short and J 7 bases short, with 8 bases between. Germline V gene data show CDR1 as DFQATT and CDR2 as SNEGSKA (reference sequence). CDR3 loop: CSARVGDQPQHF. The DNA for the CDR3 is TGCAGTGCTAGAGTGGGGGACCAGCCCCAGCATTTT.

Ten or more counts support this clonotype. The chain combines TRBV4-3 with TRBJ1-1; D remains unclear. The CDR3 runs to 11 residues. CDR1 is LGHNA and CDR2 is YSLEER in the germline V gene. Trimming left V 0 bases short and J 9 bases short, with 5 bases between. The CDR3 coding sequence is TGCGCCAGCAGCCAAGAAGGCCAAGCTTTCTTT. Its translation: CASSQEGQAFF.

This clonotype was recorded at least ten times. The chain carries TRBV6-2 or TRBV6-3 and TRBJ2-5; 9 bases fit TRBD1. This CDR3 region has 14 residues. Germline assignment: CDR1 MNHEY and CDR2 SVGEGT. With V trimmed by 7 bases and J by 6 bases, 9 bases remained unmatched. CDR3 sequence reads: CASNPSGQGKTQYF. The CDR3, as DNA: TGTGCCAGCAATCCTTCGGGACAGGGAAAGACCCAGTACTTC.

The rearrangement uses TRBV5-1 and TRBJ1-1, with D hard to call. Germline V gene data show CDR1 as SGHRS and CDR2 as YFSETQ. The CDR3 is 14 residues long. V dropped 0 bases and J dropped 5 bases, with 11 bases sitting between them. The CDR3 DNA sequence: TGCGCCAGCAGCTTGGGGTCCTTAGGGACTGAAGCTTTCTTT. Protein: CASSLGSLGTEAFF. The entire variable domain, with the rest obtained from reference TRBV5-1 and TRBJ1-1, is as follows: KAGVTQTPRYLIKTRGQQVTLSCSPISGHRSVSWYQQTPGQGLQFLFEYFSETQRNKGNFPGRFSGRQFSNSRSEMNVSTLELGDSALYLCASSLGSLGTEAFFGQGTRLTVV.

The V gene is TRBV24-1, the J gene TRBJ2-5; 9 nucleotides align to TRBD1. Germline V CDR1 and CDR2: KGHDR, SFDVKD. The trim removed 5 bases at V and 2 bases at J, leaving 8 bases unmatched. This CDR3 contains 16 residues. CDR3 nucleotide sequence: TGTGCCACCAGTGGCGGACAGGGGCACCGACAAGAGACCCAGTACTTC. Residues: CATSGGQGHRQETQYF.

The V gene is TRBV20-1, the J gene TRBJ2-5, with a possible D match to TRBD2 (7 bases). The length of the CDR3 is 15 residues. Per germline, CDR1 DFQATT and CDR2 SNEGSKA (reference sequence). The germline V and J ends were trimmed by 2 bases and 2 bases, with 15 bases remaining between them. The CDR3 DNA sequence: TGCAGTGCTAGACTAGGGGGGGGAGATCAAGAGACCCAGTACTTC. Its protein product is CSARLGGGDQETQYF.

This clonotype was detected a few times. The chain combines TRBV4-2 with TRBJ2-7; perhaps D is TRBD1 or TRBD2 (5 bases each). The germline V gene encodes CDR1 LGHNA and CDR2 YNFKEQ. The ends were cut back, 1 base at V and 2 bases at J, with 12 bases in the middle. The CDR3 contains 15 residues. The CDR3 protein is CASSQGSRDPYEQYF. CDR3 nucleotide sequence: TGTGCCAGCAGCCAAGGGAGCAGGGACCCCTACGAGCAGTACTTC.

This clonotype has more than one count but fewer than ten. This CDR3 reads CAVDSLSSGNTIYF. CDR3 nucleotides: TGTGCCGTTGACAGCTTGAGCTCTGGAAACACCATATATTTT. The J gene is TRBJ1-3, the V gene TRBV30; D is perhaps TRBD1 (5 bases). Per germline, CDR1 GTSNPN and CDR2 SVGIG (reference sequence). The CDR3 contains 14 residues. Trimming stripped 8 bases from V and 0 bases from J, with 14 bases between. The variable domain in full, with the rest retrieved from reference TRBV30 and TRBJ1-3, is SQTIHQWPATLVQPVGSPLSLECTVEGTSNPNLYWYRQAAGRGLQLLFYSVGIGQISSEVPQNLSASRPQDRQFILSSKKLLLSDSGFYLCAVDSLSSGNTIYFGEGSWLTVV.

V and J are TRBV9 and TRBJ1-2; D is ambiguous. CDR1 is SGDLS, CDR2 YYNGEE, per germline. V was trimmed by 0 bases and J by 7 bases, leaving 13 bases between them. This CDR3 has 14 residues. The CDR3 DNA reads as TGTGCCAGCAGCGTAGGTTCTGAGGCCTTTGGCTACACCTTC. This sequence encodes CASSVGSEAFGYTF.

This clonotype was picked up many times. The chain combines TRBV29-1 with TRBJ2-1; 7 positions match TRBD2. V gave up 0 bases and J gave up 6 bases; unmatched junction bases: 8. The CDR3 extends over 15 amino acids. The germline V gene encodes CDR1 SQVTM and CDR2 ANQGSEA. As DNA, the CDR3 is TGCAGCGTTGAAGACATCGGACTAGTTGGCAATGAGCAGTTCTTC. Its translation: CSVEDIGLVGNEQFF.